This paragraph covers one T cell receptor beta chain sequence. CD8+ and CD4+ T cells taken from blood had their TCR beta sequenced. In contrast to the negatively isolated CD8+ and CD4+ T cells, TEMRA cells were FACS-enriched. The record originates from a study of CD8 T cells in Susac syndrome. The V and J ends lost 3 bases and 6 bases, in that order; junction bases with no gene match: 4. This CDR3 spans 13 amino acids. The RNA, about 0.45 to 1 ug, was put through reverse transcription using random hexamers. immunoSEQ multiplex PCR amplified TCR beta CDR3 across 54 Vbeta, 13 Jbeta. From the immunoSEQ multiplex PCR reads, TCRdb called clonotypes with MiXCR, one entry per CDR3 protein. The table records about 250,000 distinct CDR3 sequences, approximately 92% of them present only once.

Material for sequencing was CD4+ T cells from PBMCs. The chain combines TRBV12-3 or TRBV12-4 with TRBJ1-1, with TRBD1 identical over 7 bases. The clonotype comes from a human donor with multiple sclerosis. As DNA, the CDR3 is TGTGCCAGCAGTTTCCGGGACAGCCCTGAAGCTTTCTTT. It translates to CASSFRDSPEAFF.